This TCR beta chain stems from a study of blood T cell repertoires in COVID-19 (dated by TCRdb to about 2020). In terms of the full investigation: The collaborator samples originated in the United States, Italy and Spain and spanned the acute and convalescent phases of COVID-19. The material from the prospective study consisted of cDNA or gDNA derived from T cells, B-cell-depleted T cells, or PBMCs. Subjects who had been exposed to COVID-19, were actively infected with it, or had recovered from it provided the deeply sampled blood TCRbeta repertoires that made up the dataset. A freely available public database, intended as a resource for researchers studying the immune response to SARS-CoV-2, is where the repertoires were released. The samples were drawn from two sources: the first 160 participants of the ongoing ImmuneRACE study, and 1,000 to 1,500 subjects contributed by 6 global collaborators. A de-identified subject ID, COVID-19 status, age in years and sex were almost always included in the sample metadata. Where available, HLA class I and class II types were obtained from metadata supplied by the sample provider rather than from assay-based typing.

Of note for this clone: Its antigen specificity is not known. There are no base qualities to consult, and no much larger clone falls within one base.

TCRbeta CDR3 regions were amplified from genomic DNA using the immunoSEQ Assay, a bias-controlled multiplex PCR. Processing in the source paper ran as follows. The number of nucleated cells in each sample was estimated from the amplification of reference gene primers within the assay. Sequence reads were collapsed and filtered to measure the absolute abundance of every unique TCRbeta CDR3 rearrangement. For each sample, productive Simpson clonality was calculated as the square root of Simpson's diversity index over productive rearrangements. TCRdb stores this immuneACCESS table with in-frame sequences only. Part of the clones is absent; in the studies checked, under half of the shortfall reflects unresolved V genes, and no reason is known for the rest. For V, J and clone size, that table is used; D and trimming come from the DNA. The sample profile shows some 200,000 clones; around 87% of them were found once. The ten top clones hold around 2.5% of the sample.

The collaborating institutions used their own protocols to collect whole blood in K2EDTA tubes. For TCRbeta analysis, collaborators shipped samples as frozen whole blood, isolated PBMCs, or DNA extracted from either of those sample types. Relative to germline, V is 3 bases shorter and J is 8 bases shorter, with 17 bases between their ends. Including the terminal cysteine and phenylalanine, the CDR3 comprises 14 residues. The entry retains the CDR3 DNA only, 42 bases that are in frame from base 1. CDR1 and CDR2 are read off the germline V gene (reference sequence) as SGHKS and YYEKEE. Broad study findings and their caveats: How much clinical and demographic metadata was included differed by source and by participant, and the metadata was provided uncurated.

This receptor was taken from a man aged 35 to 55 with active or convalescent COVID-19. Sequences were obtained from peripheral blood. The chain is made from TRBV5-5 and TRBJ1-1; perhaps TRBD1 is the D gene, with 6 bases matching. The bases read TGTGCCAGCAGCTGGTCGGGGACAAACCCAGAAGCTTTCTTT. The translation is CASSWSGTNPEAFF.